The 28 T cell receptor beta chains listed next were all sequenced from one sample in a study of blood T cell repertoires in COVID-19. Data came from immunoSEQ multiplex PCR; TCRdb stores just in-frame clones and leaves some out. This sample has 150,000 to 170,000 clones; around 84% occur once, and the top ten carry approximately 7.3%. Sequenced input: PBMCs or T cells enriched from blood (not recorded which). Receptors were obtained from a man over 45 who had recovered from COVID-19.

The genes are TRBV6-2 or TRBV6-3 and TRBJ1-5; 7 bases line up with TRBD1. With V trimmed by 3 bases and J by 7 bases, 6 bases remained unmatched. The CDR3 consists of 14 residues. The germline CDR1 and CDR2 sequences are MNHEY and SVGEGT. CDR3 bases: TGTGCCAGCAGTTATCAGGGGGAAGGACAGCCCCAGCATTTT. This encodes CASSYQGEGQPQHF.

V is TRBV24-1 and J is TRBJ2-2; the match to TRBD1 covers 8 bases. Germline CDR1 is KGHDR and CDR2 is SFDVKD. The V segment lost 3 bases and the J segment 7 bases; nucleotides outside the gene matches: 6. The CDR3 has 15 amino acids. Here the CDR3 reads CATSDGQGAVGELFF. CDR3 coding DNA: TGTGCCACCAGTGATGGGCAGGGGGCCGTCGGGGAGCTGTTTTTT.

Only one count was recorded for this clone. This chain connects TRBV7-9 to TRBJ2-1; D ambiguous. CDR1 SEHNR and CDR2 FQNEAQ come from the germline V gene (reference sequence). The length of the CDR3 is 12 residues. V was pared by 5 bases and J by 7 bases, with 9 bases between. CDR3 in DNA: TGTGCCAGCAGCGGCCTCTCGAATGAGCAGTTCTTC. Residues: CASSGLSNEQFF.

The rearrangement links TRBV19 to TRBJ1-2, with 7 positions matching TRBD1. Germline values: CDR1 LNHDA, CDR2 SQIVND (reference sequence). Germline trimming cut 8 bases from V and 5 bases from J; bases unmatched to any gene: 14. CDR3 length: 15 residues. CDR3 DNA: TGTGCCAGTGGCGAGGGTTACAGGGGTACTTATGGCTACACCTTC. Translating gives CASGEGYRGTYGYTF. Using reference TRBV19 and TRBJ1-2 for the parts outside the CDR3, the full variable domain is DGGITQSPKYLFRKEGQNVTLSCEQNLNHDAMYWYRQDPGQGLRLIYYSQIVNDFQKGDIAEGYSVSREKKESFPLTVTSAQKNPTAFYLCASGEGYRGTYGYTFGSGTRLTVV.

This chain connects TRBV9 to TRBJ2-2; TRBD2 matches at 10 bases. CDR1 is SGDLS, CDR2 YYNGEE, per germline. This CDR3 region has 16 residues. The trim removed 0 bases at V and 5 bases at J, leaving 4 bases unmatched. The CDR3 sequence is CASSVVAGGGTGELFF. DNA of the CDR3: TGTGCCAGCAGCGTAGTAGCGGGGGGAGGGACCGGGGAGCTGTTTTTT.

J is TRBJ2-7 and V is TRBV7-2, with TRBD2 matching 8 bases. V lost 5 bases to trimming and J lost 7 bases; unmatched junction nucleotides: 7. CDR1 is SGHTA and CDR2 is FQGNSA in the germline V gene. This CDR3 has 13 residues. The CDR3 region has the DNA TGTGCCAGCAGCCCTCAGCGGGGGCGGGAGCAGTACTTC. Translated: CASSPQRGREQYF.

This chain links TRBV14 with TRBJ1-2; the match to TRBD1 covers 10 bases. This CDR3 is 14 amino acids long. Per the germline V gene, CDR1 is SGHDN and CDR2 is FVKESK. V lost 4 bases, J lost 8 bases, and 7 bases stayed unmatched. The chain's CDR3 is CASSPTGGRGGYTF. The CDR3 DNA is TGTGCCAGCAGCCCGACAGGGGGCCGGGGAGGCTACACCTTC.

This clone was recorded once. The V and J genes are TRBV10-3 and TRBJ1-4; D is unresolved. V dropped 6 bases and J dropped 7 bases, with 12 bases sitting between them. Per germline, CDR1 ENHRY and CDR2 SYGVKD. The CDR3 is made up of 13 amino acids. CDR3 sequence: CAISSSPGEKLFF. For the CDR3, the DNA is TGTGCCATCAGCTCGAGTCCCGGTGAAAAACTGTTTTTT.

V gene TRBV5-1 combines with J gene TRBJ2-7, with D tentatively TRBD1 (5 bases). This CDR3 is 17 amino acids long. Germline V CDR1 and CDR2: SGHRS, YFSETQ. Between the trimmed V and J ends, which lost 4 bases and 3 bases, there was a span of 23 bases. CDR3 protein: CASSIKTEGDGFYEQYF. The CDR3 DNA sequence: TGCGCCAGCAGCATCAAGACGGAAGGGGATGGGTTCTACGAGCAGTACTTC.

The chain uses TRBV7-9 and TRBJ1-1, with D maybe TRBD1 (6 bases). Trimming took 6 bases from V and 0 from J, leaving 14 bases between them. The CDR3 extends over 15 amino acids. Germline V lookup: CDR1 SEHNR, CDR2 FQNEAQ (reference sequence). CDR3: CASRLWGQLNTEAFF. CDR3 in DNA: TGTGCCAGCAGGCTTTGGGGGCAGCTGAACACTGAAGCTTTCTTT.

The genes are TRBV4-2 and TRBJ2-1; 9 nucleotides line up with TRBD1. Looked up from germline, CDR1 is LGHNA and CDR2 is YNFKEQ. CDR3 length: 16 amino acids. J lost 12 bases, V lost 4 bases, and 16 bases had no gene match. The CDR3 bases are TGTGCCAGCAGCCCGACGAATGACGGACAGGGGCGAGTGCAGTTCTTC. Encoded protein: CASSPTNDGQGRVQFF.

This chain links TRBV11-1 with TRBJ1-5; D is ambiguous. This CDR3 has 13 amino acids. The V end was cut by 5 bases, the J end by 2 bases, with 7 bases between. The germline CDR1 and CDR2 sequences are SGHAT and FQDESV (reference sequence). The CDR3 sequence: CASSRDGNQPQHF. The CDR3 nucleotides read TGTGCCAGCAGCCGGGATGGCAATCAGCCCCAGCATTTT. Based on the CDR3 plus reference TRBV11-1 and TRBJ1-5, the full variable domain is EAEVAQSPRYKITEKSQAVAFWCDPISGHATLYWYRQILGQGPELLVQFQDESVVDDSQLPKDRFSAERLKGVDSTLKIQPAELGDSAMYLCASSRDGNQPQHFGDGTRLSIL.

The chain joins TRBV7-2 to TRBJ1-2; no clear D gene. Trimming removed 6 bases from V and 8 bases from J, with 13 bases in between. The germline gives CDR1 SGHTA, CDR2 FQGNSA. This CDR3 region has 12 residues. The CDR3 reads CASRRELGGYTF. CDR3 nucleotide sequence: TGTGCCAGCAGGAGGGAGCTCGGGGGCTACACCTTC.

CDR3 protein: CSTKGQEGQYF. CDR3 sequence (DNA): TGCAGCACAAAGGGGCAGGAGGGCCAGTACTTC. The gene calls are TRBV29-1 and TRBJ2-5, with a tentative D call TRBD2 (6 bases). This CDR3 contains 11 residues. The germline gives CDR1 SQVTM, CDR2 ANQGSEA. Trimming removed 8 bases at V and 10 bases at J, with 17 bases between.

J is TRBJ2-2 and V is TRBV18; 7 bases are shared with TRBD1. This CDR3 is 17 amino acids long. Trimming removed 2 bases from V and 1 base from J; junction bases left unmatched: 7. CDR1 is KGHSH, CDR2 LQKENI, per germline. CDR3 sequence: CASSPSSGTENTGELFF. The DNA for the CDR3 is TGTGCCAGCTCACCAAGCTCCGGGACAGAGAACACCGGGGAGCTGTTTTTT.

The rearrangement links TRBV2 to TRBJ1-2; 12 bases align to TRBD1. With 6 bases clipped from V and 7 bases from J, the junction kept 6 bases outside the gene matches. CDR3 length equals 14 residues. In germline, CDR1 is SNHLY, CDR2 FYNNEI. For the CDR3, the DNA is TGTGCCAGCAGCCGAGGGACAGGGGGCTCTGGCTACACCTTC. This encodes CASSRGTGGSGYTF.

The rearrangement uses TRBV5-1 and TRBJ1-4; 10 bases align to TRBD1. J lost 0 bases, V lost 1 base, and 15 bases had no gene match. CDR3 length equals 21 residues. The germline gives CDR1 SGHRS, CDR2 YFSETQ. The CDR3 bases are TGCGCCAGCAGCTTGTGGGGAATCGTCCGGGACAGGGGCGCAACTAATGAAAAACTGTTTTTT. Translation gives CASSLWGIVRDRGATNEKLFF.

The V gene is TRBV30, the J gene TRBJ1-6; 8 bases map to TRBD1. CDR1 GTSNPN and CDR2 SVGIG come from the germline V gene (reference sequence). V dropped 3 bases and J dropped 9; count of bases not matched to a gene: 10. The CDR3 is 15 amino acids. The CDR3 sequence: CAWSWETGGLSPLHF. The CDR3 coding sequence is TGTGCCTGGAGCTGGGAAACAGGGGGACTTTCACCCCTCCACTTT.

The gene calls are TRBV30 and TRBJ2-6; unclear D gene. This CDR3 is 14 amino acids long. Germline V gene lookup returns CDR1 GTSNPN and CDR2 SVGIG (reference sequence). Trimming shortened V by 1 base and J by 0 bases, and 4 bases separated the two germline ends. The CDR3 sequence: CAWSAYSGANVLTF. CDR3 bases: TGTGCCTGGAGTGCCTACTCTGGGGCCAACGTCCTGACTTTC.

The chain couples TRBV3-1 (or the pseudogene TRBV3-2) to TRBJ2-1; 12 positions agree with TRBD2. There are 18 residues in the CDR3. With V trimmed by 1 base and J by 0 bases, 4 bases remained unmatched. Germline assignment: CDR1 LGHDT and CDR2 YNNKEL (reference sequence). CDR3 region: CASSQVPLAGGSYNEQFF. CDR3 sequence (DNA): TGTGCCAGCAGCCAAGTCCCACTAGCGGGGGGCTCCTACAATGAGCAGTTCTTC.

The gene calls are TRBV5-6 and TRBJ1-1; perhaps TRBD1 as D (6 bases). The CDR3 contains 14 residues. Germline V gene sequence: CDR1 SGHDT, CDR2 YYEEEE. Trimming pared 4 bases from V and 2 bases from J, leaving 12 bases between. In DNA form, the CDR3 reads TGTGCCAGCAGCCGTCGGGACAAAAACACTGAAGCTTTCTTT. The encoded protein is CASSRRDKNTEAFF.

The chain uses TRBV7-2 and TRBJ2-6; maybe TRBD1 (5 bases). Germline values: CDR1 SGHTA, CDR2 FQGNSA. Trimming took 5 bases from V and 0 from J, leaving 20 bases between them. The CDR3 loop spans 19 amino acids. The CDR3 sequence is CASSTRQTVTYSGANVLTF. The CDR3 nucleotides read TGTGCCAGCAGCACCAGACAGACTGTGACCTACTCTGGGGCCAACGTCCTGACTTTC. Based on the CDR3 plus reference TRBV7-2 and TRBJ2-6, the full variable domain is GAGVSQSPSNKVTEKGKDVELRCDPISGHTALYWYRQSLGQGLEFLIYFQGNSAPDKSGLPSDRFSAERTGGSVSTLTIQRTQQEDSAVYLCASSTRQTVTYSGANVLTFGAGSRLTVL.

This clone was counted between two and nine times. The chain employs TRBV5-6 and TRBJ1-1, with TRBD1 matching over 7 bases. The CDR3 covers 19 residues. Germline V gene lookup returns CDR1 SGHDT and CDR2 YYEEEE. With 1 base clipped from V and 1 base from J, the junction kept 16 bases outside the gene matches. This CDR3 is CASSLLIKGGLDGNTEAFF. In DNA form, the CDR3 reads TGTGCCAGCAGCTTGCTAATAAAAGGGGGCTTAGACGGGAACACTGAAGCTTTCTTT.

Written as DNA, the CDR3 is TGTGCCAGCAGCCAAGGGGACGTCGGGGGTCAGCCCCAGCATTTT. It specifies CASSQGDVGGQPQHF. This chain joins TRBV3-1 (or the pseudogene TRBV3-2) and TRBJ1-5; D is perhaps TRBD1 (5 bases). This CDR3 has 15 residues. Germline CDR1 reads LGHDT; CDR2 reads YNNKEL (reference sequence). Trimming left V 1 base short and J 6 bases short, with 13 bases between.

The chain has TRBV29-1 and TRBJ1-1; 8 positions agree with TRBD1. V was clipped by 3 bases and J by 3 bases; unmatched bases: 3. Germline values: CDR1 SQVTM, CDR2 ANQGSEA. This CDR3 is 13 amino acids long. The CDR3 coding sequence is TGCAGCGTTGAGAACAGGGGGGACACTGAAGCTTTCTTT. Translating it yields CSVENRGDTEAFF.

The chain links TRBV30 to TRBJ1-3; no clear D gene. Trimming pared 2 bases from V and 0 bases from J, leaving 8 bases between. CDR3 length equals 14 residues. Germline CDR1 GTSNPN, CDR2 SVGIG (reference sequence). CDR3 DNA: TGTGCCTGGAGTCCAGGCCTCTCTGGAAACACCATATATTTT. Its protein product is CAWSPGLSGNTIYF.

V and J are TRBV2 and TRBJ2-2; TRBD2 matches at 7 bases. Germline V gene data show CDR1 as SNHLY and CDR2 as FYNNEI. The CDR3 length is 15 residues. V lost 6 bases and J lost 0; bases outside the gene matches: 4. The CDR3, as DNA: TGTGCCAGCAGACTAGCGCGCGCGAACACCGGGGAGCTGTTTTTT. It translates to CASRLARANTGELFF.

The J gene is TRBJ1-1, the V gene TRBV27; D uncertain. The CDR3 loop spans 13 amino acids. Germline CDR1 MNHEY, CDR2 SMNVEV (reference sequence). The V end was cut by 8 bases, the J end by 0 bases, with 10 bases between. The CDR3 is CASEARMNTEAFF. The CDR3 region has the DNA TGTGCCAGCGAGGCCCGGATGAACACTGAAGCTTTCTTT.